This TCR beta chain was profiled in a study of blood T cell repertoires in COVID-19. Study overall: Some COVID-19 samples were acute and others convalescent; all came from the United States, Italy and Spain. PBMCs, B-cell-depleted T cells, or T cells provided the cDNA or gDNA that made up the material.

Original handling: Amplification of reference gene primers provided the estimated nucleated cell counts. Sequenced by immunoSEQ multiplex PCR; TCRdb stores in-frame clones only, minus some. The V and J calls and clone size come from that table; D and trimming were worked out from the DNA. The sample includes about 210,000 clones, around 80% of them seen just once. The V end lost 6 bases, the J end lost 10 bases, and 13 bases lay between the germline ends. The CDR3 is 13 residues long. CDR1 and CDR2 (germline): MNHEY, SVGAGI. Sequencing was performed on peripheral blood. This receptor was identified in a man between 45 and 60 years old with active or convalescent COVID-19. This chain joins TRBV6-5 and TRBJ1-6; no clear D gene. The CDR3 is CASRVTEGSPLHF. The CDR3 DNA sequence: TGTGCCAGCAGAGTGACGGAGGGCTCACCCCTCCACTTT.